This TCR beta chain was captured in a study of cytomegalovirus exposure and HLA in healthy donors. The study's findings and limits: Productive rates of about 87% or about 30% were seen for most TCR beta V segments in an earlier analysis. Presence/absence analyses took donor sequencing depth as roughly uniform. Fewer N-insertions than the roughly 600-donor mean were reportedly shown by an Asian-associated ancestry cluster in a later analysis. Cytomegalovirus-associated TCR beta chains were listed, numbering some 180.

Comment on this clone: Its antigen is unidentified.

Primers included in the PCR were 60 Vbeta and 13 Jbeta primers. Some clones are missing from TCRdb's copy, which holds only in-frame ones; the method was immunoSEQ multiplex PCR. Of about 130,000 clones in the sample, approximately 80% were seen once. V lost 3 bases, J lost 1 base, and 1 base stayed unmatched. The germline V gene encodes CDR1 LNHDA and CDR2 SQIVND (reference sequence). The CDR3 extends over 15 amino acids. The sample was PBMCs. The receptor comes from a man younger than 40 in good health and CMV-seropositive. The chain joins TRBV19 to TRBJ1-3; TRBD1 aligns across 9 bases. CDR3 in amino acids: CASSIDRGSGNTIYF. In nucleotides, the CDR3 is TGTGCCAGTAGTATCGACAGGGGGTCTGGAAACACCATATATTTT.